This T cell receptor (beta chain) was found in a study of naive and memory T cell subsets. Ligated cDNA underwent four rounds of PCR with nested alpha and beta constant region primers and SP2. TCRdb re-derived calls from the UMI-ligation and nested PCR reads in MiXCR, one entry per CDR3 protein. The table has around 14,000 distinct CDR3 sequences, 4% to 6.5% seen once. This clonotype is medium-sized (0.01 to 0.1%) in the sample. The CDR3 contains 15 residues. V lost 5 bases and J 1 base, leaving 13 bases between the germline ends. Specified treatment: skin biopsy from PPD injection site in Mantoux-positive individual. The library had UMIs added by 3' ligation of an oligonucleotide to TCR cDNA.

The clonotype was recovered from an adult in good health. The chain couples TRBV12-3 or TRBV12-4 to TRBJ2-3; D might be TRBD1 or TRBD2, each matching 5 bases. Sequencing used skin, obtained from a tuberculin skin test site. The CDR3 protein is CASSPIGAGTDTQYF. DNA of the CDR3: TGTGCCAGCAGTCCCATCGGGGCCGGCACAGATACGCAGTATTTT.